This is a list of T cell receptor beta chains from one sample in a study of blood T cell repertoires in COVID-19. Clones were read by immunoSEQ multiplex PCR, and TCRdb kept only the in-frame ones, dropping some. The sample has about 350,000 clones; about nine tenths are singletons. Sequenced input: peripheral blood. These receptors came from a woman between 45 and 65 years old with COVID-19, enrolled during active disease. Both conserved end residues are part of each CDR3. The order of the fields is clone size, D gene, J gene, V gene, CDR3 protein, CDR3 DNA. D genes are given only for firm matches. Size tells how often a clone was seen (once, few, many) or the class of an expanded clone, and some rows leave it out.

clone_size: -; d_call: -; j_call: TRBJ2-1; v_call: TRBV29-1; cdr3_aa: CSVEFLLDYNEQFF; cdr3_nt: TGCAGCGTTGAATTTCTACTAGACTACAATGAGCAGTTCTTC
clone_size: -; d_call: -; j_call: TRBJ1-1; v_call: TRBV7-2; cdr3_aa: CASSLVTANTEAFF; cdr3_nt: TGTGCCAGCAGCTTAGTAACAGCGAACACTGAAGCTTTCTTT
clone_size: -; d_call: -; j_call: TRBJ1-5; v_call: TRBV10-2; cdr3_aa: CASSVTRAGDNQPQHF; cdr3_nt: TGCGCCAGCAGCGTAACCCGGGCAGGGGATAATCAGCCCCAGCATTTT
clone_size: -; d_call: TRBD2; j_call: TRBJ2-1; v_call: TRBV14; cdr3_aa: CASSPAWGGYNEQFF; cdr3_nt: TGTGCCAGCAGCCCCGCGTGGGGGGGCTACAATGAGCAGTTCTTC
clone_size: once; d_call: TRBD2; j_call: TRBJ2-5; v_call: TRBV7-2; cdr3_aa: CASSPRGGAETQYF; cdr3_nt: TGTGCCAGCAGCCCACGGGGGGGCGCCGAGACCCAGTACTTC
clone_size: -; d_call: TRBD1; j_call: TRBJ2-5; v_call: TRBV5-1; cdr3_aa: CASSIGTGQETQYF; cdr3_nt: TGCGCCAGCAGCATCGGGACAGGGCAAGAGACCCAGTACTTC
clone_size: -; d_call: TRBD1; j_call: TRBJ1-1; v_call: TRBV9; cdr3_aa: CASSVNVQGTEAFF; cdr3_nt: TGTGCCAGCAGCGTAAACGTACAGGGGACTGAAGCTTTCTTT
clone_size: -; d_call: -; j_call: TRBJ1-1; v_call: TRBV30; cdr3_aa: CAWRPGFWNTEAFF; cdr3_nt: TGTGCCTGGAGACCAGGGTTTTGGAACACTGAAGCTTTCTTT
clone_size: -; d_call: -; j_call: TRBJ1-3; v_call: TRBV10-3; cdr3_aa: CAIRATTTVGNTIYF; cdr3_nt: TGTGCCATCAGAGCTACCACGACAGTTGGAAACACCATATATTTT
clone_size: -; d_call: -; j_call: TRBJ2-2; v_call: TRBV18; cdr3_aa: CASSPGLTNTGELFF; cdr3_nt: TGTGCCAGCTCACCCGGACTAACGAACACCGGGGAGCTGTTTTTT
clone_size: -; d_call: -; j_call: TRBJ2-4; v_call: TRBV2; cdr3_aa: CASSAGYGNIQYF; cdr3_nt: TGTGCCAGCAGTGCAGGGTATGGGAACATTCAGTACTTC
clone_size: -; d_call: TRBD2; j_call: TRBJ2-1; v_call: TRBV3-1/TRBV3-2; cdr3_aa: CASSRTSGAFSYNEQFF; cdr3_nt: TGTGCCAGCAGCCGAACTAGCGGGGCCTTCTCCTACAATGAGCAGTTCTTC
clone_size: few; d_call: TRBD2; j_call: TRBJ2-1; v_call: TRBV7-3; cdr3_aa: CASSFWTSGGGFF; cdr3_nt: TGTGCCAGCAGCTTTTGGACTAGCGGAGGGGGGTTCTTC
clone_size: few; d_call: -; j_call: TRBJ2-1; v_call: TRBV3-1/TRBV3-2; cdr3_aa: CASSLQVGLNNEQFF; cdr3_nt: TGTGCCAGCAGCCTACAGGTGGGACTTAACAATGAGCAGTTCTTC
clone_size: -; d_call: -; j_call: TRBJ2-1; v_call: TRBV18; cdr3_aa: CASSMRADNEQFF; cdr3_nt: TGTGCCAGCTCAATGCGGGCTGACAATGAGCAGTTCTTC
clone_size: once; d_call: -; j_call: TRBJ2-3; v_call: TRBV6-5; cdr3_aa: CASSYGRGRTDTQYF; cdr3_nt: TGTGCCAGCAGTTACGGCAGGGGACGCACAGATACGCAGTATTTT
clone_size: few; d_call: -; j_call: TRBJ1-1; v_call: TRBV19; cdr3_aa: CASSIGPGVNTEAFF; cdr3_nt: TGTGCCAGTAGTATAGGACCAGGGGTGAACACTGAAGCTTTCTTT
clone_size: -; d_call: -; j_call: TRBJ1-2; v_call: TRBV7-9; cdr3_aa: CASSRGGGSGYTF; cdr3_nt: TGTGCCAGCAGCCGAGGGGGAGGGAGCGGCTACACCTTC
clone_size: -; d_call: TRBD1; j_call: TRBJ1-5; v_call: TRBV19; cdr3_aa: CASSWGQGANQPQHF; cdr3_nt: TGTGCCAGTAGCTGGGGACAGGGGGCGAATCAGCCCCAGCATTTT
clone_size: -; d_call: -; j_call: TRBJ1-1; v_call: TRBV5-1; cdr3_aa: CASSRDGGNTEAFF; cdr3_nt: TGCGCCAGCAGCCGAGACGGGGGGAACACTGAAGCTTTCTTT
clone_size: -; d_call: TRBD1; j_call: TRBJ1-2; v_call: TRBV29-1; cdr3_aa: CSVEVTGTGVVGYTF; cdr3_nt: TGCAGCGTTGAAGTTACGGGGACAGGGGTGGTTGGCTACACCTTC
clone_size: -; d_call: -; j_call: TRBJ2-7; v_call: TRBV19; cdr3_aa: CASSGSGVTYEQYF; cdr3_nt: TGTGCCAGTAGTGGTTCCGGAGTCACCTACGAGCAGTACTTC
clone_size: -; d_call: -; j_call: TRBJ2-5; v_call: TRBV29-1; cdr3_aa: CSVVSGQETQYF; cdr3_nt: TGCAGCGTTGTGAGCGGACAAGAGACCCAGTACTTC
clone_size: -; d_call: -; j_call: TRBJ1-2; v_call: TRBV18; cdr3_aa: CASSPASPHLNYGYTF; cdr3_nt: TGTGCCAGCTCACCAGCGTCGCCGCACCTTAACTATGGCTACACCTTC
clone_size: -; d_call: TRBD1; j_call: TRBJ1-2; v_call: TRBV7-3; cdr3_aa: CASSQSPGQGTGYTF; cdr3_nt: TGTGCCAGCAGCCAATCCCCGGGACAGGGGACTGGCTACACCTTC
clone_size: -; d_call: -; j_call: TRBJ1-2; v_call: TRBV27; cdr3_aa: CASSFDTSFYGYTF; cdr3_nt: TGTGCCAGCAGTTTTGACACTTCATTCTATGGCTACACCTTC
clone_size: -; d_call: TRBD2; j_call: TRBJ2-1; v_call: TRBV19; cdr3_aa: CATSWGVAGGRNEQFF; cdr3_nt: TGTGCCACCTCATGGGGAGTAGCGGGAGGGAGAAATGAGCAGTTCTTC
clone_size: -; d_call: TRBD2; j_call: TRBJ2-1; v_call: TRBV11-3; cdr3_aa: CASSNLGTSGRGDEQFF; cdr3_nt: TGTGCCAGCAGCAACCTCGGGACTAGCGGGAGAGGGGATGAGCAGTTCTTC
clone_size: -; d_call: -; j_call: TRBJ2-2; v_call: TRBV9; cdr3_aa: CASSARTDYSRLGELFF; cdr3_nt: TGTGCCAGCAGCGCCCGAACGGACTACTCGCGGCTCGGGGAGCTGTTTTTT
clone_size: -; d_call: -; j_call: TRBJ2-7; v_call: TRBV6-5; cdr3_aa: CASSSEGGASYEQYF; cdr3_nt: TGTGCCAGCAGTTCCGAGGGGGGGGCCTCCTACGAGCAGTACTTC
clone_size: -; d_call: -; j_call: TRBJ2-7; v_call: TRBV15; cdr3_aa: CATSRGGVPTYEQYF; cdr3_nt: TGTGCCACCAGCAGAGGCGGAGTACCCACCTACGAGCAGTACTTC
clone_size: once; d_call: -; j_call: TRBJ2-2; v_call: TRBV9; cdr3_aa: CASSVVPANTGELFF; cdr3_nt: TGTGCCAGCAGCGTAGTGCCAGCGAACACCGGGGAGCTGTTTTTT
clone_size: -; d_call: TRBD1; j_call: TRBJ2-1; v_call: TRBV24-1; cdr3_aa: CATSDSGTGIWNEQFF; cdr3_nt: TGTGCCACCAGTGATTCCGGGACAGGGATCTGGAATGAGCAGTTCTTC
clone_size: once; d_call: TRBD1; j_call: TRBJ1-3; v_call: TRBV3-1/TRBV3-2; cdr3_aa: CASSSGTGVGNTIYF; cdr3_nt: TGTGCCAGCAGTTCCGGGACAGGGGTCGGAAACACCATATATTTT
clone_size: few; d_call: -; j_call: TRBJ2-4; v_call: TRBV7-3; cdr3_aa: CASSVGQGMGAKNIQYF; cdr3_nt: TGTGCCAGCAGCGTGGGGCAAGGCATGGGAGCCAAAAACATTCAGTACTTC
clone_size: -; d_call: TRBD1; j_call: TRBJ1-1; v_call: TRBV7-2; cdr3_aa: CASSSGQGYEAFF; cdr3_nt: TGTGCCAGCAGCTCGGGACAGGGGTATGAAGCTTTCTTT
clone_size: -; d_call: -; j_call: TRBJ2-1; v_call: TRBV30; cdr3_aa: CAWSVPATSSKKQFF; cdr3_nt: TGTGCCTGGAGTGTACCTGCGACAAGCTCAAAAAAGCAGTTCTTC
clone_size: -; d_call: -; j_call: TRBJ2-1; v_call: TRBV2; cdr3_aa: CASSPRLDNEQFF; cdr3_nt: TGTGCCAGCAGTCCCAGACTAGACAATGAGCAGTTCTTC
clone_size: -; d_call: -; j_call: TRBJ1-5; v_call: TRBV30; cdr3_aa: CAWSVQGLDQPQHF; cdr3_nt: TGTGCCTGGAGTGTCCAGGGGCTGGATCAGCCCCAGCATTTT